A single sample gave rise to the 20 T cell receptor beta chains below, sequenced in a study of blood T cell repertoires in COVID-19 (dated by TCRdb to 2019 to 2021). The library was made by the immunoSEQ multiplex PCR assay. TCRdb's version of the immuneACCESS table is confined to in-frame rearrangements and falls short of the full clone set. An unresolved V gene accounts for under half of the shortfall where checked; the remainder is of unknown origin. Recorded for this sample are 200,000 to 300,000 clones; about three quarters of them occurred a single time. The ten largest clones capture around 3.4% of the sample. Source material: peripheral blood. These receptors came from a woman aged 80 or over with acute or convalescent COVID-19.

The chain uses TRBV2 and TRBJ1-3; tentative D call: TRBD1 (6 bases). This CDR3 comprises 17 residues. In germline, CDR1 is SNHLY, CDR2 FYNNEI. Trimming left V 2 bases short and J 0 bases short, with 14 bases between. As DNA, the CDR3 is TGTGCCAGCAGTGAACGTGGACAGTCGAGCTCTGGAAACACCATATATTTT. It is translated as CASSERGQSSSGNTIYF.

In this sample, this clone turned up many times. This chain uses TRBV5-1 with TRBJ2-6; unclear D gene. Germline CDR1 reads SGHRS; CDR2 reads YFSETQ. Between the trimmed V and J ends, which lost 4 bases and 1 base, there was a span of 6 bases. This CDR3 contains 14 residues. CDR3 coding DNA: TGCGCCAGCAGCCCGGGTTCTGGGGCCAACGTCCTGACTTTC. Translating it yields CASSPGSGANVLTF.

The chain recombines TRBV19 with TRBJ1-2; D is unclear. Germline V lookup: CDR1 LNHDA, CDR2 SQIVND (reference sequence). This CDR3 spans 13 amino acids. Trimming took off 1 base at V and 8 bases at J, with 11 bases between the two ends. This chain's CDR3 is CASSIGIAGGYTF. The CDR3 coding sequence is TGTGCCAGTAGTATAGGGATCGCGGGGGGCTACACCTTC.

The V gene is TRBV2, the J gene TRBJ1-6; 9 bases fit TRBD1. Germline values: CDR1 SNHLY, CDR2 FYNNEI. V was clipped by 3 bases and J by 8 bases; unmatched bases: 8. The CDR3 has 16 residues. The CDR3 loop is CASSEAGYRGHSPLHF. The CDR3 nucleotides read TGTGCCAGCAGTGAGGCCGGTTACAGGGGGCATTCACCCCTCCACTTT.

The chain has TRBV5-6 and TRBJ2-2, with D uncertain. Trimming shortened V by 4 bases and J by 8 bases, and 12 bases separated the two germline ends. The CDR3 extends over 13 amino acids. The V gene's germline CDR1 is SGHDT and CDR2 YYEEEE. The DNA for the CDR3 is TGTGCCAGCAGCCTACCGACAACTGGGGAGCTGTTTTTT. It encodes CASSLPTTGELFF.

CDR3 region: CASSPTGREQFF. DNA for the CDR3: TGCGCCAGCAGCCCTACAGGGCGTGAGCAGTTCTTC. The chain combines TRBV10-2 with TRBJ2-1; possible D gene TRBD1, 6 bases. V lost 6 bases and J 9 bases, leaving 12 bases between the germline ends. The CDR3 extends over 12 amino acids. Germline CDR1 and CDR2: WSHSY and SAAADI.

V is TRBV7-9 and J is TRBJ1-6; TRBD1 is a possible D gene (5 bases). The CDR3 has 13 amino acids. The germline V gene encodes CDR1 SEHNR and CDR2 FQNEAQ (reference sequence). Trimming cost V 1 base and J 12 bases, with 10 bases left between them. The CDR3 reads CASSLGAGGPLHF. CDR3 nucleotide sequence: TGTGCCAGCAGCTTAGGTGCGGGGGGACCCCTCCACTTT.

V and J are TRBV19 and TRBJ1-2; D may be TRBD1 (5 bases). Between the trimmed V and J ends, which lost 11 bases and 2 bases, there was a span of 27 bases. This CDR3 has 17 residues. CDR1 and CDR2 from the germline V gene are LNHDA and SQIVND (reference sequence). As DNA, the CDR3 is TGTGCCTCACAAGGCATGTCCGGGGGAGGAATGAACTATGGCTACACCTTC. Translation gives CASQGMSGGGMNYGYTF.

This clone was recorded a few times. This rearrangement joins TRBV27 to TRBJ2-6; 7 nucleotides match TRBD1. This CDR3 contains 16 residues. Germline CDR1 is MNHEY and CDR2 is SMNVEV (reference sequence). Trimming cost V 1 base and J 6 bases; bases outside gene matches: 6. The CDR3 DNA reads TGTGCCAGCAGTTTATTGGGACAGTATGCGGCCAACGTCCTGACTTTC. Protein: CASSLLGQYAANVLTF. Full variable domain (missing parts from reference TRBV27 and TRBJ2-6): EAQVTQNPRYLITVTGKKLTVTCSQNMNHEYMSWYRQDPGLGLRQIYYSMNVEVTDKGDVPEGYKVSRKEKRNFPLILESPSPNQTSLYFCASSLLGQYAANVLTFGAGSRLTVL.

The chain combines TRBV14 with TRBJ1-1; tentative D call: TRBD1 (6 bases). The CDR3 extends over 17 amino acids. CDR1 is SGHDN, CDR2 FVKESK, per germline. Trimming pared 0 bases from V and 3 bases from J, leaving 17 bases between. CDR3 DNA sequence: TGTGCCAGCAGCCAAGATCGTCCCGGACAGTGGGACACTGAAGCTTTCTTT. It yields the protein CASSQDRPGQWDTEAFF.

The chain has TRBV12-5 and TRBJ1-5; no clear D gene. There are 17 residues in the CDR3. The V and J ends lost 2 bases and 2 bases respectively, with 16 bases between them. Germline assignment: CDR1 LGHNT and CDR2 FRNRAP. The CDR3 here is CASGLPLVKTGNQPQHF. In DNA form, the CDR3 reads TGTGCTAGTGGTTTGCCCCTGGTTAAAACAGGCAATCAGCCCCAGCATTTT.

The gene calls are TRBV6-6 and TRBJ2-1; D is perhaps TRBD2 (6 bases). CDR1 is MNHNY, CDR2 SVGAGI, per germline (reference sequence). This CDR3 spans 16 amino acids. The ends were cut back, 3 bases at V and 2 bases at J, with 14 bases in the middle. The CDR3 coding sequence is TGTGCCAGCAGTTATTCAGTCGGGACTGCCTACAATGAGCAGTTCTTC. Translating it yields CASSYSVGTAYNEQFF.

V usage is TRBV7-9 and J usage is TRBJ1-6; TRBD1 matches 8 bases. Looked up from germline, CDR1 is SEHNR and CDR2 is FQNEAQ (reference sequence). This CDR3 spans 16 amino acids. V gave up 0 bases and J gave up 7 bases; unmatched junction bases: 5. As DNA, the CDR3 is TGTGCCAGCAGCTTAGCAGGACAGGGTTGGAATTCACCCCTCCACTTT. It codes for CASSLAGQGWNSPLHF. Together with reference TRBV7-9 and TRBJ1-6, the CDR3 gives the full variable domain: DTGVSQNPRHKITKRGQNVTFRCDPISEHNRLYWYRQTLGQGPEFLTYFQNEAQLEKSRLLSDRFSAERPKGSFSTLEIQRTEQGDSAMYLCASSLAGQGWNSPLHFGNGTRLTVT.

This clone was seen only a few times. CDR3 sequence reads: CASSSPVLGLGGSGELFF. The CDR3 DNA reads TGTGCCAGCAGCTCCCCGGTGTTGGGACTAGGGGGCTCCGGGGAGCTGTTTTTT. The chain combines TRBV7-2 with TRBJ2-2; possible D gene TRBD2, 8 bases. The CDR3 loop spans 18 amino acids. Trimming took 4 bases from V and 6 from J, leaving 24 bases between them. Germline assignment: CDR1 SGHTA and CDR2 FQGNSA.

CDR3 coding DNA: TGTGCCAGCAGTTCCTTTTACCGGGACAGGAACACCTACGAGCAGTACTTC. Its protein is CASSSFYRDRNTYEQYF. V gene TRBV6-2 or TRBV6-3 combines with J gene TRBJ2-7, with 8 bases lining up with TRBD1. CDR3 length: 17 residues. V was clipped by 4 bases and J by 2 bases; unmatched bases: 13. Looked up from germline, CDR1 is MNHEY and CDR2 is SVGEGT.

The V gene is TRBV18, the J gene TRBJ2-1; no reliable D call. In germline, CDR1 is KGHSH, CDR2 LQKENI. The V end lost 1 base, the J end lost 7 bases, and 8 bases lay between the germline ends. The CDR3 consists of 13 residues. The CDR3 DNA follows: TGTGCCAGCTCACCACAAACGGTGAATGAGCAGTTCTTC. Translated, it gives CASSPQTVNEQFF.

The genes are TRBV5-4 and TRBJ2-1, with TRBD2 matching 10 bases. The CDR3 has 17 residues. Germline CDR1 and CDR2: SGHNT and YYREEE (reference sequence). V trimming: 4 bases; J trimming: 7 bases; junction bases outside the gene matches: 14. CDR3 protein: CASSRGGLAGVSNEQFF. The CDR3 DNA follows: TGTGCCAGCAGCCGGGGCGGGCTAGCGGGAGTATCTAATGAGCAGTTCTTC.

The CDR3 DNA follows: TGTGCCAGCAGCCTGACAGGGGGCATTGGGGCCAACGTCCTGACTTTC. Its protein product is CASSLTGGIGANVLTF. The V call is TRBV5-5, the J call TRBJ2-6; 10 nucleotides line up with TRBD1. Germline assignment: CDR1 SGHKS and CDR2 YYEKEE (reference sequence). The CDR3 sequence is 16 residues long. Trimming at V came to 4 bases and at J to 3 bases, leaving 4 bases not matched to a gene.

The rearrangement uses TRBV7-9 and TRBJ1-1, with TRBD1 matching over 7 bases. The CDR3 consists of 15 residues. Germline V gene data show CDR1 as SEHNR and CDR2 as FQNEAQ (reference sequence). The V gene end was trimmed by 6 bases and the J gene end by 1 base; junction bases not matched to a gene: 8. This chain's CDR3 is CASRYGDSQNTEAFF. The CDR3 DNA follows: TGTGCCAGCAGATATGGGGACAGCCAGAACACTGAAGCTTTCTTT.

This chain uses TRBV2 with TRBJ2-1, with 14 positions matching TRBD2. CDR3 size: 14 residues. J lost 6 bases, V lost 7 bases, and 2 bases had no gene match. Germline assignment: CDR1 SNHLY and CDR2 FYNNEI. CDR3 amino acids: CASIGTSGSNEQFF. The CDR3 DNA is TGTGCCAGCATCGGGACTAGCGGGAGCAATGAGCAGTTCTTC.